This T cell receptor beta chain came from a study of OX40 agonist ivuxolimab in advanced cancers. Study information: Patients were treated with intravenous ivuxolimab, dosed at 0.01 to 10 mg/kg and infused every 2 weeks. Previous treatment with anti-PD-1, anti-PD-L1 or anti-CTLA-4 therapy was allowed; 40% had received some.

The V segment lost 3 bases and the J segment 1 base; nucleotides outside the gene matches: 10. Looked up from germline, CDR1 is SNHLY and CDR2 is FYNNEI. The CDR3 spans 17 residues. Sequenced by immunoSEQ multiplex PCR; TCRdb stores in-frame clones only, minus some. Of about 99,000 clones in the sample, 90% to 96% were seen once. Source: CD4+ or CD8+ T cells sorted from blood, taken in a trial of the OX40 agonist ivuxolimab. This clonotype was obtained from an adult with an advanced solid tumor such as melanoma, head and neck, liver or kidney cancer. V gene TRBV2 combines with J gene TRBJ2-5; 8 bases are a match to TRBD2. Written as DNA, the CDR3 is TGTGCCAGCAGTGATATACAAGCGGGGGCCATCCAAGAGACCCAGTACTTC. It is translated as CASSDIQAGAIQETQYF.